A selection of T cell receptor beta chains follows, all from one sample in a study of T cell responses to AZD1222 COVID-19 vaccine. The method was immunoSEQ multiplex PCR; TCRdb's version includes in-frame clones alone and lacks a portion of them. The repertoire consists of about 77,000 clones, with roughly 90% occurring once and the leading ten covering roughly 5%. The material sequenced was peripheral blood, taken 28 days after the second AZD1222 dose. These receptors were collected from an adult who received the AZD1222 COVID-19 vaccine. CDR3s include the opening cysteine and the closing phenylalanine or tryptophan.

j_call v_call cdr3_length cdr3_aa
TRBJ1-2 TRBV27 12 CASSRGPYGYTF
TRBJ1-1 TRBV6-4 15 CASSSQKGANTEAFF
TRBJ2-7 TRBV30 14 CARSSSGGGYEQYF
TRBJ1-2 TRBV7-9 13 CASRRGQGDIYTF
TRBJ1-4 TRBV5-1 14 CASSQGITNEKLFF
TRBJ2-7 TRBV5-6 12 CASSLGRWEQYF
TRBJ1-5 TRBV15 16 CATSTPGTVNTQPQHF
TRBJ2-5 TRBV30 14 CAWTGGSGGETQYF
TRBJ2-3 TRBV7-3 13 CASSTLGPDTQYF
TRBJ1-2 TRBV9 11 CASNRDGGYTF
TRBJ2-7 TRBV11-3 14 CASSSRDRGYEQYF
TRBJ2-7 TRBV18 15 CASSAPGTSVYEQYF
TRBJ1-2 TRBV6-2/TRBV6-3 14 CASSYATEAYGYTF
TRBJ1-5 TRBV6-2/TRBV6-3 16 CASSYSRTGGHQPQHF
TRBJ2-1 TRBV5-1 15 CASSLGPSGSHEQFF
TRBJ2-1 TRBV5-1 13 CASSWAVYNEQFF
TRBJ2-5 TRBV19 14 CATKGAAGLETQYF
TRBJ2-1 TRBV7-6 16 CASSVTPAESYNEQFF
TRBJ2-1 TRBV11-2 14 CASSSSGSRNEQFF
TRBJ2-5 TRBV5-1 17 CASSQTASGSLGETQYF
TRBJ2-3 TRBV10-1 14 CASSEGSSTDTQYF
TRBJ2-3 TRBV4-1 16 CASSQARLGSTDTQYF
TRBJ2-2 TRBV7-7 16 CASSRGTILNTGELFF
TRBJ2-7 TRBV7-3 14 CASSPTWGPYEQYF
TRBJ2-7 TRBV3-1/TRBV3-2 19 CASSQSLNASGRAYYEQYF
TRBJ2-1 TRBV5-1 16 CASSLNRLGTPGEQFF
TRBJ1-2 TRBV6-5 13 CASSYNQGDGYTF
TRBJ1-5 TRBV28 14 CASSFGRGHQPQHF
TRBJ1-4 TRBV5-1 14 CASSFQGFGEKLFF
TRBJ2-2 TRBV6-5 11 CASRVTGELFF
TRBJ2-5 TRBV30 13 CAWSPGTQETQYF
TRBJ1-2 TRBV7-2 16 CASSLEALRESYGYTF